This T cell receptor (beta chain) comes out of a study of beta chain features in type 1 diabetes. General study points: Equally in patients and controls, shorter templates might have been favored by PCR.

Expressed TCRB transcripts were sequenced because the entire RNA isolate underwent reverse transcription. For naive, central memory and regulatory T cell samples, reads averaged about 3.7 million. Profiled with immunoSEQ multiplex PCR; TCRdb holds only in-frame clones, not every one. Here the sample spans 850,000 to 900,000 clones, 17% being singletons. Germline V lookup: CDR1 MGHDK, CDR2 SYGVNS. There are 11 residues in the CDR3. V was pared by 6 bases and J by 9 bases, with 12 bases between. Concerning this clone: As yet, its antigen is unknown.

Each of the CD4+ naive, central memory, regulatory and stem cell-like memory populations was sorted via CD45RO/CCR7/CD25/CD127/CD95/CD27. This sequence joins TRBV25-1 and TRBJ2-7, with a tentative D call TRBD1 (5 bases). This sequence was found in a woman younger than 35 in good health. Sequences were obtained from naive CD4+ T cells from blood. The CDR3, as DNA: TGTGCCAGCAGCGTCGGCCAGGGGCAGTACTTC. Amino acids: CASSVGQGQYF.